This T cell receptor beta chain came from a study of T cell responses to AZD1222 COVID-19 vaccine. Overall study results and limits: Females made up more of the donors, who were largely white British, and clonal diversity may have come out too low. Only 6 or 7 AZD1222 recipients tested seropositive at baseline. Epitopes outside B.1.351 and B.1.1.7 mutated regions reportedly drew nearly half of spike TCRs. In all cases, repertoires were sampled only after the peak T cell response.

Germline CDR1 reads MGHRA; CDR2 reads YSYEKL. With 1 base removed from V and 4 bases from J, the gap between germline ends came to 13 bases. The CDR3 is made up of 15 amino acids. Clones were read by immunoSEQ multiplex PCR, and TCRdb kept only the in-frame ones, dropping some. The sample lists tens of thousands of clones, about 90% occurring once. Worth noting for this clone: Its antigen is unidentified.

This specimen consisted of peripheral blood, obtained on day 0 of MenACWY control vaccination. The rearrangement joins TRBV4-1 to TRBJ1-1; no clear D. The sequence derives from an adult in good health. The CDR3 DNA is TGCGCCAGCAGCCAAGGAATGGGTTTTAGCACTGAAGCTTTCTTT. Amino acids: CASSQGMGFSTEAFF.